The present entry profiles one T cell receptor (beta chain) with its context. The antigen is undetermined. CDR1 SEHNR and CDR2 FQNEAQ come from the germline V gene (reference sequence). The CDR3 is 16 residues long. With V trimmed by 4 bases and J by 1 base, 2 bases remained unmatched. The study's findings and limits: Tumor memory CD4+ T cell TCR gene usage was found to cluster with blood and lymph node memory CD4+ cells and with lymph node naive CD4+ cells. Tumor Tregs overlapped most with tumor, then blood, naive CD4+ cells.

After constant-region reverse-primer amplification, full-length variable regions underwent semi-nested PCR with Nested Universal Primer A. In TCRdb, the 5' RACE reads were re-called with MiXCR into one record per CDR3 protein. Of under 45,000 distinct CDR3 sequences detected, about 30% appear once; the ten largest clones hold 4% to 5%. CD4+CD45RO+CD25- cells were isolated as memory CD4+ T cells. The chain carries TRBV7-9 and TRBJ2-2; 11 bases line up with TRBD2. The sequence was obtained from a female donor with breast cancer. Material for sequencing was tumor-infiltrating memory CD4+ T cells sorted from the breast tumor. Documented subset: memory CD4+ T cells, CD4+CD45RO+CD25-. The DNA for the CDR3 is TGTGCCAGCAGCTCGGGACTAGCGGAGAACACCGGGGAGCTGTTTTTT. This codes for CASSSGLAENTGELFF.